This is a list of T cell receptor beta chains from one sample in a study of regulatory T cells in long-lasting Graves disease. One entry per CDR3 protein, called by TCRdb with MiXCR from the multiplex PCR reads. The sample has under 250,000 distinct CDR3 sequences; roughly a fifth are singletons. The material sequenced was peripheral blood mononuclear cells (PBMCs), taken at new diagnosis, from a patient treated with antithyroid drugs. These TCRs come from a female donor with Graves disease. Both conserved end residues are trimmed from each CDR3.

v_call	cdr3_aa
TRBV3-1	ASSLRRSYNSPLH
TRBV7-2	ASSLSRGRRGKGGELF
TRBV7-2	ASSATGDGYT
TRBV6-2/TRBV6-3	ASSLWGTSGRTDTQY
TRBV19	ASSLGGRGTYEQY
TRBV7-3	ASSLGVRSSGGARNEQF
TRBV2	ASSWTAPTDTQY
TRBV10-2	ASRSFTGGNNSPLH
TRBV9	ASSGQAPRGHYGYT
TRBV9	ASSVDGSFSGNTIY
TRBV20-1	SGFTGGVATQY
TRBV5-1	ASSYYSRETQY
TRBV30	AWTLPASGRDEQY
TRBV12-3/TRBV12-4	ASSLRGLSGGRVGNSPLH
TRBV12-3/TRBV12-4	ASSLRGAPRETQY